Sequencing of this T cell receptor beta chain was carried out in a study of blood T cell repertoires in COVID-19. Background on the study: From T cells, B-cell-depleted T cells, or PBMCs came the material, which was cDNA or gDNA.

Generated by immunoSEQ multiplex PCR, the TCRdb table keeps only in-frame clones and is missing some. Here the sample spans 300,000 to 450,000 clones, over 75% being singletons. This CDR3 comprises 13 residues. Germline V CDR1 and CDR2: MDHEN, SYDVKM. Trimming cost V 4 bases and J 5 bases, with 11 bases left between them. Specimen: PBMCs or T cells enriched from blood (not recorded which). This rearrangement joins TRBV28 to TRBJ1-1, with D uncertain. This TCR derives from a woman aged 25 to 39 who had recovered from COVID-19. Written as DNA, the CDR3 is TGTGCCAGCAGTTCCCCTCTACTAACTGAAGCTTTCTTT. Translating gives CASSSPLLTEAFF.